These 6 T cell receptor beta chains were all obtained from the same sample, sequenced in a study of neurological immune-mediated disorders. TCRdb reprocessed the 5' RACE reads with MiXCR, giving one entry per CDR3 protein. Among around 66,000 distinct CDR3 sequences listed, around 5.2% were seen once. Sequencing used PBMCs. The receptors shown here come from a woman under 40 with multiple sclerosis.

This clonotype has ten or more counts. The V and J genes are TRBV5-6 and TRBJ1-5, with a weak D call TRBD1 (5 bases). The CDR3 covers 15 residues. The V gene's germline CDR1 is SGHDT and CDR2 YYEEEE. V was shortened by 5 bases and J by 4 bases, with 16 bases between the two germline ends. CDR3 bases: TGTGCCAGCAGTCCAGCCGGGACGCAGAATCAGCCCCAGCATTTT. Its protein product is CASSPAGTQNQPQHF.

The chain uses TRBV5-1 and TRBJ2-5; 9 nucleotides match TRBD1. The CDR3 sequence is 14 residues long. From germline, CDR1 is SGHRS and CDR2 YFSETQ. The V segment lost 3 bases and the J segment 5 bases; nucleotides outside the gene matches: 5. The CDR3 DNA reads as TGCGCCAGCAGCTCCGGGACAGGGTTGGAGACCCAGTACTTC. Encoded protein: CASSSGTGLETQYF.

This clonotype was counted a few times. The chain links TRBV18 to TRBJ2-3, with 10 nucleotides matching TRBD1. With 3 bases clipped from V and 3 bases from J, the junction kept 6 bases outside the gene matches. Germline V gives CDR1 KGHSH, CDR2 LQKENI. This CDR3 is built from 16 residues. CDR3 region: CASSPGQGKRTDTQYF. CDR3 sequence (DNA): TGTGCCAGCTCACCGGGACAGGGGAAAAGGACAGATACGCAGTATTTT.

This clonotype showed up just a few times. The chain uses TRBV20-1 and TRBJ2-7; D is perhaps TRBD1 (6 bases). Trimming pared 5 bases from V and 5 bases from J, leaving 13 bases between. Germline assignment: CDR1 DFQATT and CDR2 SNEGSKA (reference sequence). This CDR3 contains 12 residues. DNA of the CDR3: TGCAGTGCTGGGGGCCAGACTCACGAGCAGTACTTC. Residues: CSAGGQTHEQYF.

This clonotype has a handful of counts. A much larger clonotype is one base distant, so this may be a read error. This chain connects TRBV3-1 to TRBJ1-2; TRBD1 might be the D (6 bases). The CDR3 contains 16 residues. Between the trimmed V and J ends, which lost 1 base and 8 bases, there was a span of 20 bases. In germline, CDR1 is LGHDT, CDR2 YNNKEL (reference sequence). CDR3 amino acids: CASSQGLSRKGEGYTF. Written as DNA, the CDR3 is TGTGCCAGCAGCCAAGGTCTTTCGCGAAAGGGGGAAGGCTACACCTTC.

Comments on this clonotype: This clone may be a read error of a much larger clone one base away. Given the absence of the conserved phenylalanine or tryptophan at the CDR3 end, a read error is likely. The DNA is omitted, as the CDR3 cannot be located on it reliably, and the CDR3 follows TCRdb's listing. V gene TRBV29-1 combines with J gene TRBJ1-1. Including both end residues, the CDR3 is 11 amino acids long. Germline assignment: CDR1 SQVTM and CDR2 ANQGSEA. The CDR3 sequence: CSFLLEPTVFC.